The T cell receptor (beta chain) described here comes from a study of blood T cell repertoires in COVID-19. Study overall: Samples representing acute and convalescent COVID-19 were sourced from the United States, Italy and Spain. From T cells, B-cell-depleted T cells, or PBMCs came the material, which was cDNA or gDNA.

Per the authors' pipeline: Reference gene primer amplification in the assay estimated nucleated cell counts. Sequenced by immunoSEQ multiplex PCR; TCRdb stores in-frame clones only, minus some. V, J and clone size were drawn from that table, and D and trimming were deduced from the DNA. The sample carries about 150,000 clones, over 80% recorded once. The V and J ends lost 2 bases and 3 bases, in that order; junction bases with no gene match: 0. This CDR3 spans 15 amino acids. Germline V gives CDR1 KGHSH, CDR2 LQKENI. This receptor was obtained from a man aged 25-45 years with COVID-19, enrolled during active disease. The V call is TRBV18, the J call TRBJ2-7; TRBD2 matches 14 bases. Sequences were obtained from peripheral blood. The CDR3 loop reads CASSPGTSGGYEQYF. The CDR3 nucleotides read TGTGCCAGCTCACCAGGGACTAGCGGGGGCTACGAGCAGTACTTC.